Following are 22 T cell receptor beta chains from one sample sequenced in a study of human T cells and chemical hapten exposure. Time point: patch test 1, 2 weeks after DPC sensitization. Treatment here: therapeutic diphenylcyclopropenone sensitization with weekly scalp DPC. TCRdb reprocessed the RACE reads with MiXCR, giving one entry per CDR3 protein. The sample includes approximately 340,000 distinct CDR3 sequences, approximately 6.9% of them seen just once. Sequences were derived from whole blood, sampled in connection with sensitization to the hapten diphenylcyclopropenone (DPC). Receptors originate from a woman aged 18 to 35 with alopecia areata. Some clones in this sample may be carry-over from other donors' samples.

DNA of the CDR3: TGTGCCAGCACCCAGGGCGTCTCTGGGGCCAACGTCCTGACTTTC. Protein product: CASTQGVSGANVLTF. The chain links TRBV12-3 or TRBV12-4 to TRBJ2-6, with D possibly matching TRBD1 (5 bases). Trimming took off 7 bases at V and 0 bases at J, with 10 bases between the two ends. The CDR3 covers 15 residues.

The chain is built from TRBV7-2 and TRBJ2-5, with D possibly being TRBD2 (6 bases). Trimming left V 6 bases short and J 5 bases short, with 19 bases between. The germline CDR1 and CDR2 sequences are SGHTA and FQGNSA. The CDR3 extends over 15 amino acids. The CDR3 DNA reads as TGTGCCAGCAGTCTCTCCCCGGGGGTCGGGGAGACCCAGTACTTC. Protein sequence: CASSLSPGVGETQYF.

This chain links TRBV4-1 with TRBJ1-6; D ambiguous. Trimming removed 0 bases from V and 8 bases from J, with 8 bases in between. CDR1 MGHRA and CDR2 YSYEKL come from the germline V gene. This CDR3 comprises 14 residues. DNA of the CDR3: TGCGCCAGCAGCCAAGAGGGCAGATATTCACCCCTCCACTTT. The encoded protein is CASSQEGRYSPLHF.

The chain has TRBV29-1 and TRBJ2-1; 9 nucleotides match TRBD1. J lost 3 bases, V lost 0 bases, and 9 bases had no gene match. The CDR3 runs 17 residues. The germline V gene has CDR1 SQVTM and CDR2 ANQGSEA. The CDR3 sequence: CSVEDGSDRGNYNEQFF. The CDR3 DNA reads TGCAGCGTTGAAGATGGCTCCGACAGGGGGAACTACAATGAGCAGTTCTTC.

This clonotype was found many times. V gene TRBV4-3 combines with J gene TRBJ2-6, with TRBD1 matching 9 bases. Germline V gene data show CDR1 as LGHNA and CDR2 as YSLEER. V lost 1 base and J lost 2; bases outside the gene matches: 3. The CDR3 is 17 amino acids. The chain's CDR3 is CASSQAGTGTGANVLTF. DNA of the CDR3: TGCGCCAGCAGCCAAGCCGGGACAGGGACTGGGGCCAACGTCCTGACTTTC.

There are many counts of this clonotype. The chain links TRBV10-3 to TRBJ1-4, with a possible D match to TRBD1 (5 bases). V was pared by 7 bases and J by 5 bases, with 11 bases between. The CDR3 length is 13 residues. Germline V CDR1 and CDR2: ENHRY, SYGVKD. The DNA for the CDR3 is TGTGCCATCACCGAAGGGGTCAATGAAAAACTGTTTTTT. Its translation: CAITEGVNEKLFF.

In DNA form, the CDR3 reads TGTGCCAGCAGCACACCGGGACTAGCGGGGGCTGAGCAGTTCTTC. Translating it yields CASSTPGLAGAEQFF. The J gene is TRBJ2-1, the V gene TRBV9; TRBD2 matches at 14 bases. The germline gives CDR1 SGDLS, CDR2 YYNGEE. This CDR3 region has 15 residues. The ends lost 4 bases at V and 9 bases at J; junction bases unmatched: 6.

This clonotype turned up a few times. This chain uses TRBV6-2 or TRBV6-3 with TRBJ1-2, with 9 bases that match TRBD1. CDR1 is MNHEY, CDR2 SVGEGT, per germline. The junction had 7 bases not matched to a gene; V was cut back by 7 bases and J by 1 base. This CDR3 spans 15 amino acids. The CDR3 loop reads CASMDRGRSNYGYTF. In nucleotides, the CDR3 is TGTGCCAGCATGGACAGGGGCCGGAGTAACTATGGCTACACCTTC.

This clonotype has a handful of counts. The chain employs TRBV7-9 and TRBJ2-2; D uncertain. The CDR3 length is 14 residues. The V and J ends lost 2 bases and 3 bases respectively, with 7 bases between them. Germline V gives CDR1 SEHNR, CDR2 FQNEAQ (reference sequence). The CDR3, as DNA: TGTGCCAGCAGCTTACGCAGAGACACCGGGGAGCTGTTTTTT. Translating gives CASSLRRDTGELFF.

The rearrangement joins TRBV4-3 to TRBJ1-3, with D maybe TRBD1 (5 bases). CDR3 length: 17 amino acids. Germline loops: CDR1 LGHNA, CDR2 YSLEER. The ends were cut back, 1 base at V and 2 bases at J, with 15 bases in the middle. The CDR3 DNA is TGCGCCAGCAGCCAAGCCCTACAAGGCAGGGCTGGAAACACCATATATTTT. It specifies CASSQALQGRAGNTIYF.

The chain couples TRBV7-9 to TRBJ1-2, with 7 bases matching TRBD1. V was pared by 3 bases and J by 6 bases, with 10 bases of the junction left unmatched. The CDR3 covers 15 residues. Per the germline V gene, CDR1 is SEHNR and CDR2 is FQNEAQ (reference sequence). CDR3 coding DNA: TGTGCCAGCAGCTTCGCCACGACAGGGCGCCATGGCTACACCTTC. As protein: CASSFATTGRHGYTF.

CDR3: CASSQKVASSGNTIYF. The CDR3 DNA reads as TGCGCCAGCAGCCAAAAGGTTGCGAGCTCTGGAAACACCATATATTTT. The rearrangement links TRBV4-1 to TRBJ1-3; D call uncertain. V was shortened by 2 bases and J by 0 bases, with 11 bases between the two germline ends. The germline V gene has CDR1 MGHRA and CDR2 YSYEKL. This CDR3 has 16 amino acids.

This rearrangement joins TRBV12-3 or TRBV12-4 to TRBJ2-1; 7 nucleotides match TRBD2. V was pared by 11 bases and J by 9 bases, with 10 bases of the junction left unmatched. This CDR3 comprises 12 residues. CDR3 in amino acids: CAQGGRMGEQFF. CDR3 nucleotides: TGTGCCCAGGGAGGGAGGATGGGTGAGCAGTTCTTC.

This chain connects TRBV6-2 or TRBV6-3 to TRBJ1-1; 9 bases are shared with TRBD1. J gave up 5 bases and V 11 bases, and 15 bases lay outside the gene matches. Germline V gives CDR1 MNHEY, CDR2 SVGEGT. This CDR3 has 15 residues. The CDR3 sequence: CASQAARDRVTEAFF. CDR3 DNA: TGTGCCTCTCAGGCAGCCCGGGACAGGGTAACTGAAGCTTTCTTT.

This clonotype came up many times. The chain employs TRBV5-1 and TRBJ1-2; TRBD1 agrees at 8 bases. The CDR3 spans 14 residues. Germline assignment: CDR1 SGHRS and CDR2 YFSETQ. V shed 7 bases and J 4 bases; nucleotides not matched to a gene: 9. CDR3 DNA: TGCGCCAGCCGCGGACAGGGCCCTTCCTATGGCTACACCTTC. Its translation: CASRGQGPSYGYTF.

This clonotype was seen ten or more times. V usage is TRBV5-6 and J usage is TRBJ2-7; D might be TRBD2 (6 bases). The length of the CDR3 is 14 residues. Trimming stripped 3 bases from V and 5 bases from J, with 15 bases between. Germline V lookup: CDR1 SGHDT, CDR2 YYEEEE. The CDR3 is CASSWGLPVNEQYF. The CDR3 region has the DNA TGTGCCAGCAGCTGGGGACTGCCCGTGAACGAGCAGTACTTC.

This clonotype showed up just a few times. The chain recombines TRBV11-2 with TRBJ1-1, with a tentative D call TRBD1 (6 bases). The V end lost 3 bases, the J end lost 5 bases, and 13 bases lay between the germline ends. There are 14 residues in the CDR3. The germline V gene encodes CDR1 SGHAT and CDR2 FQNNGV. Written as DNA, the CDR3 is TGTGCCAGCAGCTTGTCAGGGGCTGAGACTGAAGCTTTCTTT. It encodes CASSLSGAETEAFF.

About this clonotype itself: A much larger clone lies one base from this, so it may be a read error. V usage is TRBV27 and J usage is TRBJ2-1; D gene uncertain. The CDR3 is 13 amino acids. Germline V CDR1 and CDR2: MNHEY, SMNVEV (reference sequence). CDR3 sequence (DNA): TGTACCAGCAGTTTAAACTTCGCGAATGAGCAGTTCTTC. Amino acids: CTSSLNFANEQFF.

This clonotype occurred many times. V usage is TRBV4-3 and J usage is TRBJ2-3, with TRBD2 matching 12 bases. This CDR3 contains 16 residues. Germline V CDR1 and CDR2: LGHNA, YSLEER. The trim removed 3 bases at V and 5 bases at J, leaving 6 bases unmatched. The CDR3 DNA follows: TGCGCCAGCAGCCAGGACCTAGCGGGGGGGATAGATACGCAGTATTTT. Its translation: CASSQDLAGGIDTQYF.

This clonotype was seen more than once but under ten times. The rearrangement uses TRBV4-3 and TRBJ1-5; tentative D call: TRBD1 (5 bases). Trimming left V 0 bases short and J 1 base short, with 13 bases between. Germline V CDR1 and CDR2: LGHNA, YSLEER. This CDR3 contains 17 residues. CDR3 amino acids: CASSQEVYRTSNQPQHF. The CDR3 nucleotides read TGCGCCAGCAGCCAAGAAGTTTACAGGACAAGCAATCAGCCCCAGCATTTT.

The sample holds a few counts of this clonotype. The chain links TRBV18 to TRBJ2-6; no definite D call. V dropped 4 bases and J dropped 0 bases, with 7 bases sitting between them. The CDR3 has 15 residues. Germline V CDR1 and CDR2: KGHSH, LQKENI. The CDR3 nucleotides read TGTGCCAGCTCACAAGTCGCCTCTGGGGCCAACGTCCTGACTTTC. It specifies CASSQVASGANVLTF.

The chain recombines TRBV29-1 with TRBJ2-2, with 7 bases identical to TRBD1. The CDR3 covers 12 residues. Germline values: CDR1 SQVTM, CDR2 ANQGSEA. The DNA of the CDR3 is TGCACCATTGGGGACAGCACCGGGGAGCTGTTTTTT. Protein sequence: CTIGDSTGELFF.